The 2 T cell receptor beta chains in this list originate from one sample, sequenced in a study of blood T cells in healthy people across ages. Then a second PCR, running about 7 to 11 cycles, was carried out with a sample-barcoded 5' primer and a J-beta primer mix. TCRdb redid the calling of the 5' RACE reads with MiXCR, one entry per CDR3 protein. The sample records hundreds of thousands of distinct CDR3 sequences, 40% to 65% being singletons. Input material: blood. The receptors were gathered from an elderly woman in good health.

This chain connects TRBV29-1 to TRBJ2-4; a weak D match, TRBD1 (5 bases). Germline V gives CDR1 SQVTM, CDR2 ANQGSEA. The CDR3 is made up of 14 amino acids. Trimming cost V 7 bases and J 0 bases, with 13 bases left between them. CDR3 nucleotide sequence: TGCAGCGCAAGGGGTTTACTAGCCAAAAACATTCAGTACTTC. Translating gives CSARGLLAKNIQYF.

The gene calls are TRBV24-1 and TRBJ2-3, with TRBD1 matching 11 bases. The CDR3 covers 17 residues. The V and J ends lost 0 bases and 7 bases, in that order; junction bases with no gene match: 8. CDR1 is KGHDR and CDR2 is SFDVKD in the germline V gene. The CDR3 region has the DNA TGTGCCACCAGTGATTTGTGGCCCGGGACAGGGGGTTATACGCAGTATTTT. Its protein product is CATSDLWPGTGGYTQYF.